The rows below give T cell receptor beta chains drawn from one sample of a study of blood T cell repertoires in COVID-19. Some clones are missing from TCRdb's copy, which holds only in-frame ones; the method was immunoSEQ multiplex PCR. Altogether approximately 60,000 clones are present, roughly 84% being singletons, with the ten largest covering roughly 15%. Specimen: peripheral blood. The receptors here all came from a man aged 70 or older with active COVID-19. Each CDR3 is given with its conserved first and last residue. A D gene is named only where the DNA matches it firmly. Not every row has a clone size; where given, it reads once, few, many or a size class.

clone_size d_call j_call v_call cdr3_aa cdr3_nt
NA TRBD2 TRBJ2-7 TRBV27 CASSLLPGRAGGRSEQYF TGTGCCAGCAGTTTACTACCCGGGAGGGCCGGAGGGAGGAGCGAGCAGTACTTC
NA NA TRBJ1-2 TRBV4-2 CASSQELYYGYTF TGTGCCAGCAGCCAAGAACTTTATTATGGCTACACCTTC
NA NA TRBJ1-6 TRBV6-5 CASRPDGANSPLHF TGTGCCAGCAGACCCGATGGGGCTAATTCACCCCTCCACTTT
NA NA TRBJ2-1 TRBV9 CASSVEVSPEQFF TGTGCCAGCAGCGTAGAAGTTAGTCCCGAGCAGTTCTTC
NA TRBD1 TRBJ1-2 TRBV19 CASSSTGIDGYTF TGTGCCAGTAGTTCGACAGGGATAGATGGCTACACCTTC
NA NA TRBJ2-5 TRBV29-1 CSVVGRLETQYF TGCAGCGTTGTTGGCAGACTGGAGACCCAGTACTTC
NA NA TRBJ1-2 TRBV3-1/TRBV3-2 CASSQAQTRSDGYTF TGTGCCAGCAGCCAAGCTCAGACTCGGTCGGATGGCTACACCTTC
once NA TRBJ2-7 TRBV6-2/TRBV6-3 CASSRRVARTYEQYF TGTGCCAGCAGTCGTCGTGTAGCGCGGACCTACGAGCAGTACTTC
NA TRBD1 TRBJ2-2 TRBV11-2 CASSRQGFDTGELFF TGTGCCAGCAGCAGACAGGGGTTCGACACCGGGGAGCTGTTTTTT
NA NA TRBJ2-7 TRBV7-2 CASSLPPVGEQYF TGTGCCAGCAGCTTACCCCCCGTCGGGGAGCAGTACTTC
NA NA TRBJ1-1 TRBV29-1 CSVELTGFSEAFF TGCAGCGTTGAACTTACAGGGTTCTCTGAAGCTTTCTTT
NA TRBD1 TRBJ2-1 TRBV2 CASSEIRGLFF TGTGCCAGCAGTGAAATTAGGGGGCTGTTCTTC
NA NA TRBJ2-3 TRBV7-8 CASSFPGADTQYF TGTGCCAGCAGCTTTCCTGGAGCAGATACGCAGTATTTT
NA TRBD2 TRBJ2-7 TRBV7-2 CASSLQGLASYEQYF TGTGCCAGCAGCTTGCAGGGACTAGCGTCTTACGAGCAGTACTTC
NA TRBD2 TRBJ2-7 TRBV6-2/TRBV6-3 CASSYSTSGRYEQYF TGTGCCAGCAGTTACTCGACTAGCGGGAGATACGAGCAGTACTTC
NA TRBD1 TRBJ2-3 TRBV5-6 CASSSDRGLAVYTDTQYF TGTGCCAGCAGCTCGGACAGGGGGCTAGCGGTTTACACAGATACGCAGTATTTT
NA TRBD1 TRBJ1-1 TRBV29-1 CSVAGTVNVDTEAFF TGCAGCGTTGCCGGGACAGTTAATGTTGACACTGAAGCTTTCTTT
NA NA TRBJ1-3 TRBV2 CASSPGLRALSGNTIYF TGTGCCAGCAGCCCAGGTTTGCGGGCCCTCTCTGGAAACACCATATATTTT
NA NA TRBJ1-3 TRBV30 CAWAGTRGNTIYF TGTGCCTGGGCCGGGACACGGGGAAACACCATATATTTT
NA NA TRBJ2-3 TRBV6-2/TRBV6-3 CASSYPSTDTQYF TGTGCCAGCAGTTATCCTAGCACAGATACGCAGTATTTT
few TRBD2 TRBJ2-1 TRBV19 CASTSGTLWFF TGTGCCAGTACTAGCGGCACACTATGGTTCTTC
NA TRBD2 TRBJ2-1 TRBV5-1 CASSTGTSGNNEQFF TGCGCCAGCAGCACCGGGACTAGCGGAAACAATGAGCAGTTCTTC
NA NA TRBJ1-1 TRBV24-1 CATSDGTRAFF TGTGCCACCAGTGATGGGACTAGAGCTTTCTTT
NA TRBD2 TRBJ2-1 TRBV7-8 CASSPSGRDNEQFF TGTGCCAGCAGCCCTAGCGGGAGGGACAATGAGCAGTTCTTC
NA TRBD1 TRBJ1-2 TRBV3-1/TRBV3-2 CASSQENRGYGYTF TGTGCCAGCAGCCAAGAGAACAGGGGCTATGGCTACACCTTC
NA NA TRBJ2-5 TRBV5-1 CASSLTVETQYF TGCGCCAGCAGCTTGACGGTGGAGACCCAGTACTTC
NA TRBD1 TRBJ1-5 TRBV18 CASSRQGDQPQHF TGTGCCAGCTCAAGACAGGGGGATCAGCCCCAGCATTTT
NA NA TRBJ2-1 TRBV11-1 CASSFLGRGSYNEQFF TGTGCCAGCAGCTTCTTAGGAAGGGGCTCCTACAATGAGCAGTTCTTC
NA NA TRBJ1-4 TRBV6-1 CASSVNVGGRGREKLFF TGTGCCAGCAGTGTAAACGTCGGTGGCAGGGGCCGTGAAAAACTGTTTTTT
NA NA TRBJ1-1 TRBV11-3 CASSFQGNTEAFF TGTGCCAGCAGCTTTCAGGGGAACACTGAAGCTTTCTTT
NA TRBD2 TRBJ2-1 TRBV5-1 CASSEGLAELYNEQFF TGCGCCAGCAGCGAGGGACTAGCGGAACTCTACAATGAGCAGTTCTTC
NA TRBD2 TRBJ2-5 TRBV4-2 CASSQDRSSGQTQYF TGTGCCAGCAGCCAAGATCGATCTAGCGGCCAGACCCAGTACTTC
NA TRBD1 TRBJ2-2 TRBV2 CASTSGQGSTGELFF TGTGCCAGCACTTCGGGACAGGGTAGCACCGGGGAGCTGTTTTTT
NA TRBD1 TRBJ2-5 TRBV5-1 CASSPNRQGQETQYF TGCGCCAGCAGCCCCAACAGACAGGGGCAAGAGACCCAGTACTTC
NA NA TRBJ2-7 TRBV5-1 CASSPTQHPSYEQYF TGCGCCAGCAGCCCGACTCAACACCCCTCCTACGAGCAGTACTTC
NA TRBD1 TRBJ1-2 TRBV30 CAWGRGMRGHGYTF TGTGCCTGGGGCCGGGGTATGAGGGGGCATGGCTACACCTTC
NA TRBD2 TRBJ2-2 TRBV7-2 CASSQTSGANTGELFF TGTGCCAGCAGCCAAACTAGCGGGGCGAACACCGGGGAGCTGTTTTTT
NA NA TRBJ1-2 TRBV5-1 CASSLATTGKGYTF TGCGCCAGCAGCCTAGCCACTACAGGGAAGGGCTACACCTTC
NA TRBD1 TRBJ2-4 TRBV6-1 CASSESRPGQRVPQYF TGTGCCAGCAGTGAAAGCCGCCCGGGACAGAGGGTGCCTCAGTACTTC
NA TRBD2 TRBJ2-3 TRBV20-1 CSASTSGTDTQYF TGCAGTGCTAGTACTAGCGGGACGGATACGCAGTATTTT
NA NA TRBJ2-1 TRBV19 CASSIQPGSYNEQFF TGTGCCAGTAGTATACAACCGGGATCCTACAATGAGCAGTTCTTC
NA NA TRBJ1-6 TRBV5-1 CASSTRGGGDSPLHF TGCGCCAGCAGCACCCGGGGCGGGGGCGATTCACCCCTCCACTTT
NA NA TRBJ2-6 TRBV4-3 CASSQGPQGSGANVLTF TGCGCCAGCAGCCAAGGCCCCCAGGGTTCTGGGGCCAACGTCCTGACTTTC
NA NA TRBJ1-6 TRBV6-2/TRBV6-3 CASSYGRGKSPLHF TGTGCCAGCAGTTACGGGAGAGGGAAATCACCCCTCCACTTT
NA NA TRBJ1-4 TRBV6-4 CASSDPFREGSSEKLFF TGTGCCAGCAGTGACCCATTTAGGGAGGGTTCGAGTGAAAAACTGTTTTTT
NA NA TRBJ2-1 TRBV28 CASSLERSYNEQFF TGTGCCAGCTCCCTGGAGAGGTCCTACAATGAGCAGTTCTTC
NA TRBD2 TRBJ2-1 TRBV5-5 CASAGGWYNEQFF TGTGCCAGCGCGGGAGGTTGGTACAATGAGCAGTTCTTC
NA NA TRBJ1-1 TRBV2 CASRLYTEAFF TGTGCCAGCAGACTGTACACTGAAGCTTTCTTT
NA TRBD2 TRBJ2-3 TRBV24-1 CAIGTSGSSTDTQYF TGTGCCATTGGGACTAGCGGGAGTTCTACAGATACGCAGTATTTT
NA NA TRBJ2-7 TRBV6-6 CASSYSRERPYEQYF TGTGCCAGCAGTTACTCAAGGGAGAGACCCTACGAGCAGTACTTC
NA NA TRBJ1-5 TRBV9 CASSVDQGGGSNQPQHF TGTGCCAGCAGCGTAGATCAGGGAGGGGGTAGCAATCAGCCCCAGCATTTT
NA TRBD1 TRBJ1-1 TRBV7-9 CASSFATGERHTEAFF TGTGCCAGCAGCTTTGCCACAGGGGAACGGCACACTGAAGCTTTCTTT
NA NA TRBJ1-2 TRBV6-5 CASGGSEDYGYTF TGTGCCAGCGGGGGGTCGGAGGACTATGGCTACACCTTC
NA NA TRBJ1-5 TRBV7-2 CASSLDKNQPQHF TGTGCCAGCAGCTTAGACAAGAACCAGCCCCAGCATTTT
few TRBD2 TRBJ2-1 TRBV4-2 CASSPRTSSGEQFF TGTGCCAGCAGCCCTCGGACTAGCTCTGGTGAGCAGTTCTTC
NA NA TRBJ2-7 TRBV19 CASSIDSSQAEQYF TGTGCCAGTAGTATAGATAGTTCACAGGCCGAGCAGTACTTC
NA TRBD1 TRBJ2-4 TRBV12-5 CASGEGQGAKNIQYF TGTGCTAGTGGTGAGGGACAGGGAGCCAAAAACATTCAGTACTTC
NA TRBD1 TRBJ1-2 TRBV6-5 CASSYTGGVHYGYTF TGTGCCAGCAGTTACACAGGGGGCGTACACTATGGCTACACCTTC
NA TRBD2 TRBJ2-7 TRBV11-3 CASSSRLAGADEQYF TGTGCCAGCAGCTCTAGACTAGCGGGAGCCGACGAGCAGTACTTC
NA TRBD1 TRBJ2-1 TRBV4-1 CASSHHPRQGNEQFF TGCGCCAGCAGCCACCACCCGCGACAGGGCAATGAGCAGTTCTTC